This T cell receptor beta chain is drawn from a study of T cell responses to AZD1222 COVID-19 vaccine. Study information: Researchers grouped second doses given at about 4 or about 12 weeks into one pool.

Of note for this clone: Its antigen is as yet unknown.

Study-wide findings and caveats: Spike-specific TCRs gained breadth and depth after people received two AZD1222 doses. Unmutated regions of variants are reportedly targeted by nearly half of spike-specific TCRs. Spike-wide coverage was observed for vaccine-associated CD4 TCRs, with dominant responses at 160-218 and 743-854.

Using immunoSEQ multiplex PCR, the repertoire was profiled, and TCRdb retains in-frame clones only, with some absent. The table shows about 120,000 clones, with less than 90% occurring only once. The germline V gene encodes CDR1 MNHEY and CDR2 SMNVEV (reference sequence). The CDR3 length is 15 residues. V lost 6 bases and J 5 bases, leaving 16 bases between the germline ends. The sequence derives from an adult in good health. The material was peripheral blood, obtained on day 0 of AZD1222 vaccination. The V gene is TRBV27, the J gene TRBJ2-2, with D perhaps matching TRBD2 (7 bases). CDR3 sequence: CASRFGGLGTGELFF. Here the CDR3 DNA reads TGTGCCAGCAGGTTCGGGGGGCTGGGGACCGGGGAGCTGTTTTTT.